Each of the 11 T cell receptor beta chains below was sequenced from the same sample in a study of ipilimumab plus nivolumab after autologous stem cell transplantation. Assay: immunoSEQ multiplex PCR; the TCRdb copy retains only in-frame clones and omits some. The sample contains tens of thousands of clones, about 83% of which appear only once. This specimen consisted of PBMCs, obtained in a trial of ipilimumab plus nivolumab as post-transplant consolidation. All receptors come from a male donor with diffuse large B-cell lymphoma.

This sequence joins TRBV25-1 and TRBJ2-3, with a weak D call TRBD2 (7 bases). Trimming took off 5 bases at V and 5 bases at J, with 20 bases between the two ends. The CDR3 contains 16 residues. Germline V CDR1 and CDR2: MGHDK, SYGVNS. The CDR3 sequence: CASSQRGGAGGDTQYF. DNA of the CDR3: TGTGCCAGCAGTCAAAGGGGGGGGGCCGGTGGAGATACGCAGTATTTT.

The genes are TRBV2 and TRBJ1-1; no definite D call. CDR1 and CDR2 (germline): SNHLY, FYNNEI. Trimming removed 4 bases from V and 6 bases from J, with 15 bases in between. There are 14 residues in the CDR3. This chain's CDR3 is CASSALSRAAEAFF. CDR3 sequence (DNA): TGTGCCAGCAGTGCCCTGTCTCGGGCGGCTGAAGCTTTCTTT.

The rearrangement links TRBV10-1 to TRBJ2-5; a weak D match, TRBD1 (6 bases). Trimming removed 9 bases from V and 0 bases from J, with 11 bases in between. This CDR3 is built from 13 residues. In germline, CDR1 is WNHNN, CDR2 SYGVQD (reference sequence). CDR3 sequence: CARGQKYQETQYF. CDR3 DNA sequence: TGCGCCAGAGGACAGAAGTACCAAGAGACCCAGTACTTC.

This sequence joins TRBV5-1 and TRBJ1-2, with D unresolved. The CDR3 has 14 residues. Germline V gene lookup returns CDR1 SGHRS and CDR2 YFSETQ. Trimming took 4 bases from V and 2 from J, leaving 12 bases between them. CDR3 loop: CASSHTDRNYGYTF. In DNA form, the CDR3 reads TGCGCCAGCAGCCACACCGATAGAAACTATGGCTACACCTTC.

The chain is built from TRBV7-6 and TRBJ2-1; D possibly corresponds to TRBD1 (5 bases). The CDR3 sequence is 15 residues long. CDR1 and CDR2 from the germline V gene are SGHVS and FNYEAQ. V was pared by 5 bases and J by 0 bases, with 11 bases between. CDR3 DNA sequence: TGTGCCAGCAGCCCTGTCGGACACTCCTACAATGAGCAGTTCTTC. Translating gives CASSPVGHSYNEQFF.

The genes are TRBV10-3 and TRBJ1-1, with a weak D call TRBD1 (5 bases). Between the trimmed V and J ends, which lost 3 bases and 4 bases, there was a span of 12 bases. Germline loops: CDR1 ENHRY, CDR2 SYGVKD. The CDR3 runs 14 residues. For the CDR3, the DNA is TGTGCCATCAGTGAATCGGGGGGGGTCACTGAAGCTTTCTTT. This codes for CAISESGGVTEAFF.

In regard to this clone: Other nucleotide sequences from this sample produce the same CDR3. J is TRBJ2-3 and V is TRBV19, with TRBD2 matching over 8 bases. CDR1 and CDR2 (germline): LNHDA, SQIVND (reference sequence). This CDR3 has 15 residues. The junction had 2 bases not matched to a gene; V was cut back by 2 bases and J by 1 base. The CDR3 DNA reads TGTGCCAGTAGTATAAGGCGGGGGGGCACAGATACGCAGTATTTT. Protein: CASSIRRGGTDTQYF.

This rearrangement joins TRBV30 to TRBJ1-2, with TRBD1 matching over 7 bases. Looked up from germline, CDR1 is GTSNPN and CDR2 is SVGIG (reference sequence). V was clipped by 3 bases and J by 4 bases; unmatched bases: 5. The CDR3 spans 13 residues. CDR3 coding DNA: TGTGCCTGGAGCGGAACAGGGGTCTATGGCTACACCTTC. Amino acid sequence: CAWSGTGVYGYTF.

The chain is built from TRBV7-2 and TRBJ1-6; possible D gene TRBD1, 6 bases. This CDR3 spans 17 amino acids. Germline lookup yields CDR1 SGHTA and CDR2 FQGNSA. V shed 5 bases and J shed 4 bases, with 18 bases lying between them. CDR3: CASSPPRGLTYNSPLHF. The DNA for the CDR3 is TGTGCCAGCAGCCCCCCCCGGGGGCTCACTTATAATTCACCCCTCCACTTT.

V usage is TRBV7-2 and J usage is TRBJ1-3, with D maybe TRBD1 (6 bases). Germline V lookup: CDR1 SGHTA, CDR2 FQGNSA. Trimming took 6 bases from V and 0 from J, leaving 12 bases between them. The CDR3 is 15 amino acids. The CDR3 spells CASRGGLSSGNTIYF. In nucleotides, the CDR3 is TGTGCCAGCAGAGGGGGGCTGAGCTCTGGAAACACCATATATTTT.

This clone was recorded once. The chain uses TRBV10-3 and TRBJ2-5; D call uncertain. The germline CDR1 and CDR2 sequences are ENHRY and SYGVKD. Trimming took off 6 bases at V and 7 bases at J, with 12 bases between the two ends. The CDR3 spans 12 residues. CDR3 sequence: CAIRLPDGTQYF. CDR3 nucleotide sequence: TGTGCCATCAGACTCCCCGATGGGACCCAGTACTTC.